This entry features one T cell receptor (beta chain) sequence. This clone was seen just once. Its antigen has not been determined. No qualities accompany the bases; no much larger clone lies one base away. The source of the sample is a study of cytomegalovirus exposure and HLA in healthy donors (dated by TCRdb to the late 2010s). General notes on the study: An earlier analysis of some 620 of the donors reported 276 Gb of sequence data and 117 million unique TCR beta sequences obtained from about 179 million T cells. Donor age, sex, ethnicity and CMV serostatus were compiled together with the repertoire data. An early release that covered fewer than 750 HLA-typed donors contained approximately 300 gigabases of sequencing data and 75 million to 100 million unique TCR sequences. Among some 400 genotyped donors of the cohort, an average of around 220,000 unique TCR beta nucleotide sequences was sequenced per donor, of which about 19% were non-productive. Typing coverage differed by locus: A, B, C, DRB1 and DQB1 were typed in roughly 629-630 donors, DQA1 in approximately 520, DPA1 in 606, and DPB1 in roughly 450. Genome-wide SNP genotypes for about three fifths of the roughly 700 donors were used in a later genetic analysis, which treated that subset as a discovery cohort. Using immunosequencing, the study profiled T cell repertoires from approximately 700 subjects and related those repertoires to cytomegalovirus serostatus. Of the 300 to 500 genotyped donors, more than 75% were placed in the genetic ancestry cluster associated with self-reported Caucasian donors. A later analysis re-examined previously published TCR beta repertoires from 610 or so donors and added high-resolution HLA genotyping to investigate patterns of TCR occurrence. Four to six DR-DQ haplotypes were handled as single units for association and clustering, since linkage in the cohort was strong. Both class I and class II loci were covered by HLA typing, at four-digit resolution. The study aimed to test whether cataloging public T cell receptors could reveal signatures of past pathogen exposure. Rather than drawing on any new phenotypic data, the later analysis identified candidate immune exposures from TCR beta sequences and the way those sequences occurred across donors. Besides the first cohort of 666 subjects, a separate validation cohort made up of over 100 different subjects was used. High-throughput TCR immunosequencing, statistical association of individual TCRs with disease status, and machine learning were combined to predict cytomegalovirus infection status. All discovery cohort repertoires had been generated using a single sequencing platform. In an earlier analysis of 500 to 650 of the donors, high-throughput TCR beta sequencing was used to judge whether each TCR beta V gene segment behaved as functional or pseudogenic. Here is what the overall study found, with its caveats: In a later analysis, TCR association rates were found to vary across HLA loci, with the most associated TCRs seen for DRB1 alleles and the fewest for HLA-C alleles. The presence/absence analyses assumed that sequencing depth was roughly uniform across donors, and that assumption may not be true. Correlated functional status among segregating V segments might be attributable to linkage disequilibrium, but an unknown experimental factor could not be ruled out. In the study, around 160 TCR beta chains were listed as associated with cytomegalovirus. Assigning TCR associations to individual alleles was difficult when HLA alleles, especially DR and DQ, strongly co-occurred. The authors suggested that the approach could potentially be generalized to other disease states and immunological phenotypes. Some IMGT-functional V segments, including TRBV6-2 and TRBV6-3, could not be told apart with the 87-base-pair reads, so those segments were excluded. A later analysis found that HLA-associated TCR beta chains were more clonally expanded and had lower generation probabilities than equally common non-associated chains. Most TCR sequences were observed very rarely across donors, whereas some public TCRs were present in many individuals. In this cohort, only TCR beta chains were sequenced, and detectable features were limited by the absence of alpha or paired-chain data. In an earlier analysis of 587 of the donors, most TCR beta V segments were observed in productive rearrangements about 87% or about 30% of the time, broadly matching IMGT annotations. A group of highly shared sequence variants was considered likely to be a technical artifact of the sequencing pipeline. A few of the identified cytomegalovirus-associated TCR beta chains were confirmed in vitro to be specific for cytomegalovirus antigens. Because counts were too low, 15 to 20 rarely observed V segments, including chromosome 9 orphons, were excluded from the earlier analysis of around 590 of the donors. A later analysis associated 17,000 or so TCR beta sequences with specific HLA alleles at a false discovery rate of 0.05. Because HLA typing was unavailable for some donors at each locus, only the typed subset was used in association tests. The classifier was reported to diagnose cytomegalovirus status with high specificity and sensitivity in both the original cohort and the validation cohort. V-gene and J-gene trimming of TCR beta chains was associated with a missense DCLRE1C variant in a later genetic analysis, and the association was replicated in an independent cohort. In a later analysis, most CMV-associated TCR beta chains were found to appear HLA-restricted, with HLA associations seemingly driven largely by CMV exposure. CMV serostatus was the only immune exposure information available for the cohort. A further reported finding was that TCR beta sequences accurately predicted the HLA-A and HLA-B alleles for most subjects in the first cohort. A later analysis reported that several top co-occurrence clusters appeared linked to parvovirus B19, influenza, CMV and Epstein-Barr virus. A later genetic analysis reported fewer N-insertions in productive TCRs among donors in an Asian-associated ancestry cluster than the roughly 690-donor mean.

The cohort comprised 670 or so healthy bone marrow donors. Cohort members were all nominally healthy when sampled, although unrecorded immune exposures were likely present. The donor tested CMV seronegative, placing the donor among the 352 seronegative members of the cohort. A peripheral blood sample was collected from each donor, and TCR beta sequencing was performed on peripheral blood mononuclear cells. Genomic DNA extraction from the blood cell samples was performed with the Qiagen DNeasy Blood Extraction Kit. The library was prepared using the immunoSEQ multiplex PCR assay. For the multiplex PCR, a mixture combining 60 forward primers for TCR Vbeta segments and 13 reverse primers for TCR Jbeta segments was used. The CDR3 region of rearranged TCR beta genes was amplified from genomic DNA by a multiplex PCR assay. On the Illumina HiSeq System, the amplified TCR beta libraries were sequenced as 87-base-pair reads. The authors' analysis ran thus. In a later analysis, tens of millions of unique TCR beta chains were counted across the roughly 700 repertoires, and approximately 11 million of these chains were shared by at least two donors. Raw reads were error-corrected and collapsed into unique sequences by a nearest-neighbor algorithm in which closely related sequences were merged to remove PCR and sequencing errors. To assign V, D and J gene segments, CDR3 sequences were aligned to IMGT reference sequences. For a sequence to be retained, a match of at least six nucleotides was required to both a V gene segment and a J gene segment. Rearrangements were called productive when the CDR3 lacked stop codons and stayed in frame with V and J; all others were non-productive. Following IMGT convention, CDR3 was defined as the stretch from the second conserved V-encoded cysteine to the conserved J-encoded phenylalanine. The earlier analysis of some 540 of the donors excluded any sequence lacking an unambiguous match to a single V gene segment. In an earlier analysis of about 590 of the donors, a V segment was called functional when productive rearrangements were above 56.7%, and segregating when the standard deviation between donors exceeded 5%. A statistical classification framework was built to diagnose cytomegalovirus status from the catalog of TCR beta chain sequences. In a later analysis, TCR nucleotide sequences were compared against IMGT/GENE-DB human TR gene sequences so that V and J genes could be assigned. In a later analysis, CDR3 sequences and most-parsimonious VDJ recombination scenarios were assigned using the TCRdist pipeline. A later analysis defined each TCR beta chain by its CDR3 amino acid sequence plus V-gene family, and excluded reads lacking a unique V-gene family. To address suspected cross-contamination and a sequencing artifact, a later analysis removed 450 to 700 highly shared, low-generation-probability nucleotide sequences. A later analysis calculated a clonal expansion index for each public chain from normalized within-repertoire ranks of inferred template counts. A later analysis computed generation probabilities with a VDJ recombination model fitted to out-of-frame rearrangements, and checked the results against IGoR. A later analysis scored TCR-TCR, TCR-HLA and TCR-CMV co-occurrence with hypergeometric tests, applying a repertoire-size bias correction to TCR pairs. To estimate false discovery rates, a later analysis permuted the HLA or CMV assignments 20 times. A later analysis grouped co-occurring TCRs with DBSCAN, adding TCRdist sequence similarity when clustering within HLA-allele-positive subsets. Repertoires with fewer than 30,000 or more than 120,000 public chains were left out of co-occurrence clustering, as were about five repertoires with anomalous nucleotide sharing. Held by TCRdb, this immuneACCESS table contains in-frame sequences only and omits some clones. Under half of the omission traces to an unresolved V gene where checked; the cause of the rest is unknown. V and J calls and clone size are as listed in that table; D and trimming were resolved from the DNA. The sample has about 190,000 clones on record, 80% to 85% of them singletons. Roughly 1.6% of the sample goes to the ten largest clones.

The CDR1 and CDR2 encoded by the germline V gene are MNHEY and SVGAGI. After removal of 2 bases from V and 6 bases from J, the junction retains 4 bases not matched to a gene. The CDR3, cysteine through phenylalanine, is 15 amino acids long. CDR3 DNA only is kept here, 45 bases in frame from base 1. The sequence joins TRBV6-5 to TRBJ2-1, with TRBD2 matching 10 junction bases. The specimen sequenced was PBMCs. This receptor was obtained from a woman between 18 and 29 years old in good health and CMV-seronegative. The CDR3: CASSYGLAGANEQFF. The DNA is TGTGCCAGCAGTTACGGGCTAGCGGGAGCCAATGAGCAGTTCTTC.